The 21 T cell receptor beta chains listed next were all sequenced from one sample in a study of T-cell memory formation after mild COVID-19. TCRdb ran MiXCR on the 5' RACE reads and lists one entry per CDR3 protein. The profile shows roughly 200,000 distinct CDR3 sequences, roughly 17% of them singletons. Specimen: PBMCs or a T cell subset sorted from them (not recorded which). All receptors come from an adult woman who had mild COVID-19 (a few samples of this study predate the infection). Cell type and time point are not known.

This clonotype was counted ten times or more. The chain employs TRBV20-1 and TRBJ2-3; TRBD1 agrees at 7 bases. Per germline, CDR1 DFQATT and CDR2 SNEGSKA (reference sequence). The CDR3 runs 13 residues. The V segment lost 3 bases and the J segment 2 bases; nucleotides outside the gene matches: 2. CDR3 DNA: TGCAGTGCTAGGAGGGGGCCCACAGATACGCAGTATTTT. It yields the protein CSARRGPTDTQYF.

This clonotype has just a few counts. The CDR3 DNA reads TGCAGTGCTAGAGACCCCAACAGACAGAACGCTCCCTACAATGAGCAGTTCTTC. Protein product: CSARDPNRQNAPYNEQFF. The chain couples TRBV20-1 to TRBJ2-1; D is perhaps TRBD1 (5 bases). The CDR3 runs to 18 residues. Per the germline V gene, CDR1 is DFQATT and CDR2 is SNEGSKA (reference sequence). V lost 0 bases and J 2 bases, leaving 20 bases between the germline ends.

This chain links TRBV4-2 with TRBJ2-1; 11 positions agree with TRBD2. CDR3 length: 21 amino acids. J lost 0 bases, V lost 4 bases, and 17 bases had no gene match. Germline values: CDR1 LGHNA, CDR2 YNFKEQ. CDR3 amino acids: CASSPRGGGLAEPSSYNEQFF. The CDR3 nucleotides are TGTGCCAGCAGCCCTCGGGGAGGGGGACTAGCGGAGCCGAGCTCCTACAATGAGCAGTTCTTC.

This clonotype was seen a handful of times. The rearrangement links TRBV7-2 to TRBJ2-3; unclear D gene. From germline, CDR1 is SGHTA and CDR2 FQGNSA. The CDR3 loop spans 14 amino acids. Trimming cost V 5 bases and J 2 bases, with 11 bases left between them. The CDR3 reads CASSQSRTTDTQYF. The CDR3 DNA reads TGTGCCAGCAGCCAAAGTCGGACCACAGATACGCAGTATTTT.

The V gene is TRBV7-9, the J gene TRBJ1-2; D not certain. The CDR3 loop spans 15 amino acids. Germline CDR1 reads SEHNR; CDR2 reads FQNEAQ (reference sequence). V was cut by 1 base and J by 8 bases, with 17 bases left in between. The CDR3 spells CASSLVGLALGGYTF. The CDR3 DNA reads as TGTGCCAGCAGCTTAGTCGGGTTAGCCTTGGGAGGCTACACCTTC.

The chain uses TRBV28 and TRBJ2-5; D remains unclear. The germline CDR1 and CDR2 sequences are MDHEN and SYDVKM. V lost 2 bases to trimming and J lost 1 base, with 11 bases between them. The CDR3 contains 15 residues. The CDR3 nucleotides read TGTGCCAGCAGTTTAATGGTTAACCTCCAAGAGACCCAGTACTTC. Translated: CASSLMVNLQETQYF.

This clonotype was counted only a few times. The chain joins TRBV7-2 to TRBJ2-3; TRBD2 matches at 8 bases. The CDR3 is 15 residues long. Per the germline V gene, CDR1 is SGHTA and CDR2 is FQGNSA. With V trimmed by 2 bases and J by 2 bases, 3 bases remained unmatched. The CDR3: CASSLTGGPTDTQYF. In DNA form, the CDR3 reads TGTGCCAGCAGCTTAACGGGAGGGCCCACAGATACGCAGTATTTT. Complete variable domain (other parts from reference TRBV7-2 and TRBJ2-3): GAGVSQSPSNKVTEKGKDVELRCDPISGHTALYWYRQSLGQGLEFLIYFQGNSAPDKSGLPSDRFSAERTGGSVSTLTIQRTQQEDSAVYLCASSLTGGPTDTQYFGPGTRLTVL.

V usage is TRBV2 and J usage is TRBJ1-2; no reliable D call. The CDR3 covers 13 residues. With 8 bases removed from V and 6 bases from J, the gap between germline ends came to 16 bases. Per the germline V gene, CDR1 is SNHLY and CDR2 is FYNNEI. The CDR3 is CASSPGFPHGYTF. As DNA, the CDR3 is TGTGCCAGCTCCCCGGGCTTTCCTCATGGCTACACCTTC.

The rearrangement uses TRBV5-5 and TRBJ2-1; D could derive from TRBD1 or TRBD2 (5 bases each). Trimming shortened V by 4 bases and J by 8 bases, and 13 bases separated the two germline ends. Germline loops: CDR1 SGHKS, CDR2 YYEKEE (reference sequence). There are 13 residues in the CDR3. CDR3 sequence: CASSTGPPDEQFF. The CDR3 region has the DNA TGTGCCAGCAGCACGGGACCTCCGGATGAGCAGTTCTTC.

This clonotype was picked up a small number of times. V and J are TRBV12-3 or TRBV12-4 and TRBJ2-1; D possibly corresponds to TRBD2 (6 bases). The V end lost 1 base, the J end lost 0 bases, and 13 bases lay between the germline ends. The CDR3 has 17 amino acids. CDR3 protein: CASSLDWSGSSYNEQFF. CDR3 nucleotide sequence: TGTGCCAGCAGTTTAGATTGGTCCGGGAGCTCCTACAATGAGCAGTTCTTC.

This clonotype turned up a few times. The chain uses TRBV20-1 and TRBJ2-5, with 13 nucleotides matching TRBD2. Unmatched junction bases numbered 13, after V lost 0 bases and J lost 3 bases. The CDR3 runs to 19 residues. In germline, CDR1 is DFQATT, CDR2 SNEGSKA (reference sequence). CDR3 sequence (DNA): TGCAGTGCTAGAGATCGGGATCGGACTAGCGGGAGAGGTGAAGAGACCCAGTACTTC. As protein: CSARDRDRTSGRGEETQYF.

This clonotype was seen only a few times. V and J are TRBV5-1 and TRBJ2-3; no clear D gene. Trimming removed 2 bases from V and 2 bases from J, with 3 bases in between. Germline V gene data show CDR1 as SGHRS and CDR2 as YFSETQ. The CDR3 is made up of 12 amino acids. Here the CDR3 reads CASSFTTDTQYF. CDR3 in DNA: TGCGCCAGCAGCTTTACCACAGATACGCAGTATTTT.

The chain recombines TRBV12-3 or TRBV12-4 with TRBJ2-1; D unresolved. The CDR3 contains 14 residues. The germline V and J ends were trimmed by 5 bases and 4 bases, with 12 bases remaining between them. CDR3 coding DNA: TGTGCCAGCAGTCGTACGGAAGGGTACAATGAGCAGTTCTTC. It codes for CASSRTEGYNEQFF.

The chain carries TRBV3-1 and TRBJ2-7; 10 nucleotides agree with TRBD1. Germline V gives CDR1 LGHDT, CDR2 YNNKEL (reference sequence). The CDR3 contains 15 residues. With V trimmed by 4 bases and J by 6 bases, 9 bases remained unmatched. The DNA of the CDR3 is TGTGCCAGCAGCCGCCCGGGACAGGGGCCCTTCGAGCAGTACTTC. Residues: CASSRPGQGPFEQYF.

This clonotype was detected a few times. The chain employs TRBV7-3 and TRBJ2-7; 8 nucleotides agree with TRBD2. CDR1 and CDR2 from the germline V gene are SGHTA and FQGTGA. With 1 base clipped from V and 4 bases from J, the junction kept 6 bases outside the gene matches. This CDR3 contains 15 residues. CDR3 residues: CASSLSPAGAYEQYF. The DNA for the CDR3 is TGTGCCAGCAGCTTAAGTCCAGCGGGAGCTTACGAGCAGTACTTC. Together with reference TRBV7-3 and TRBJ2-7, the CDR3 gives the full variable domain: GAGVSQTPSNKVTEKGKYVELRCDPISGHTALYWYRQSLGQGPEFLIYFQGTGAADDSGLPNDRFFAVRPEGSVSTLKIQRTERGDSAVYLCASSLSPAGAYEQYFGPGTRLTVT.

The CDR3 sequence: CASSGSSGANVLTF. CDR3 DNA sequence: TGTGCCAGCAGTGGGAGCTCTGGGGCCAACGTCCTGACTTTC. The chain couples TRBV2 to TRBJ2-6; D remains ambiguous. The V gene's germline CDR1 is SNHLY and CDR2 FYNNEI. The CDR3 extends over 14 amino acids. Between the trimmed V and J ends, which lost 4 bases and 0 bases, there was a span of 4 bases.

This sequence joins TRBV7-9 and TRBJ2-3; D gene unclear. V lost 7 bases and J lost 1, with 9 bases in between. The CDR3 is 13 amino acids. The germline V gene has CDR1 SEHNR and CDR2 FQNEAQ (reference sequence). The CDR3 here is CASIHDGTDTQYF. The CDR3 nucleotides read TGTGCCAGCATCCACGACGGCACAGATACGCAGTATTTT.

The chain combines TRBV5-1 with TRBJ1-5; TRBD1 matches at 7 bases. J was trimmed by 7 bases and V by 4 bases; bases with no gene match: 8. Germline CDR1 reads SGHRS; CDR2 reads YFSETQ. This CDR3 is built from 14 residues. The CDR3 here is CASSDLGGVQPQHF. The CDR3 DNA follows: TGCGCCAGCAGCGATTTAGGGGGCGTGCAGCCCCAGCATTTT.

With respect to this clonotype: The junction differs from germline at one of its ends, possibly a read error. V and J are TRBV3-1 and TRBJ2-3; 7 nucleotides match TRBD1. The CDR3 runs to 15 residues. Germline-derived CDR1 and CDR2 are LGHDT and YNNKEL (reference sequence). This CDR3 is CASSQGGADTDTQYF. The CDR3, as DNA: TGTGCCAGCAGTCAAGGGGGCGCAGATACAGATACGCAGTATTTT.

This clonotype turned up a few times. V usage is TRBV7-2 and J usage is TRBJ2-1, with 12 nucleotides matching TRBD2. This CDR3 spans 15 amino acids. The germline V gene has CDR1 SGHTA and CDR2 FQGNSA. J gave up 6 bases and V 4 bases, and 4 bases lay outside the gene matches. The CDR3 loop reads CASSSSGRAVNEQFF. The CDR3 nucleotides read TGTGCCAGCAGCTCTAGCGGGAGGGCCGTCAATGAGCAGTTCTTC.

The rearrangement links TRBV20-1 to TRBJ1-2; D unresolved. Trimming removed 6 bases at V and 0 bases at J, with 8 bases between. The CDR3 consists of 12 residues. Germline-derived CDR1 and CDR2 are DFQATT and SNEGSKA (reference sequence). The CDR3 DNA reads TGCAGTGCGCGACACGCTAACTATGGCTACACCTTC. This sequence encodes CSARHANYGYTF.